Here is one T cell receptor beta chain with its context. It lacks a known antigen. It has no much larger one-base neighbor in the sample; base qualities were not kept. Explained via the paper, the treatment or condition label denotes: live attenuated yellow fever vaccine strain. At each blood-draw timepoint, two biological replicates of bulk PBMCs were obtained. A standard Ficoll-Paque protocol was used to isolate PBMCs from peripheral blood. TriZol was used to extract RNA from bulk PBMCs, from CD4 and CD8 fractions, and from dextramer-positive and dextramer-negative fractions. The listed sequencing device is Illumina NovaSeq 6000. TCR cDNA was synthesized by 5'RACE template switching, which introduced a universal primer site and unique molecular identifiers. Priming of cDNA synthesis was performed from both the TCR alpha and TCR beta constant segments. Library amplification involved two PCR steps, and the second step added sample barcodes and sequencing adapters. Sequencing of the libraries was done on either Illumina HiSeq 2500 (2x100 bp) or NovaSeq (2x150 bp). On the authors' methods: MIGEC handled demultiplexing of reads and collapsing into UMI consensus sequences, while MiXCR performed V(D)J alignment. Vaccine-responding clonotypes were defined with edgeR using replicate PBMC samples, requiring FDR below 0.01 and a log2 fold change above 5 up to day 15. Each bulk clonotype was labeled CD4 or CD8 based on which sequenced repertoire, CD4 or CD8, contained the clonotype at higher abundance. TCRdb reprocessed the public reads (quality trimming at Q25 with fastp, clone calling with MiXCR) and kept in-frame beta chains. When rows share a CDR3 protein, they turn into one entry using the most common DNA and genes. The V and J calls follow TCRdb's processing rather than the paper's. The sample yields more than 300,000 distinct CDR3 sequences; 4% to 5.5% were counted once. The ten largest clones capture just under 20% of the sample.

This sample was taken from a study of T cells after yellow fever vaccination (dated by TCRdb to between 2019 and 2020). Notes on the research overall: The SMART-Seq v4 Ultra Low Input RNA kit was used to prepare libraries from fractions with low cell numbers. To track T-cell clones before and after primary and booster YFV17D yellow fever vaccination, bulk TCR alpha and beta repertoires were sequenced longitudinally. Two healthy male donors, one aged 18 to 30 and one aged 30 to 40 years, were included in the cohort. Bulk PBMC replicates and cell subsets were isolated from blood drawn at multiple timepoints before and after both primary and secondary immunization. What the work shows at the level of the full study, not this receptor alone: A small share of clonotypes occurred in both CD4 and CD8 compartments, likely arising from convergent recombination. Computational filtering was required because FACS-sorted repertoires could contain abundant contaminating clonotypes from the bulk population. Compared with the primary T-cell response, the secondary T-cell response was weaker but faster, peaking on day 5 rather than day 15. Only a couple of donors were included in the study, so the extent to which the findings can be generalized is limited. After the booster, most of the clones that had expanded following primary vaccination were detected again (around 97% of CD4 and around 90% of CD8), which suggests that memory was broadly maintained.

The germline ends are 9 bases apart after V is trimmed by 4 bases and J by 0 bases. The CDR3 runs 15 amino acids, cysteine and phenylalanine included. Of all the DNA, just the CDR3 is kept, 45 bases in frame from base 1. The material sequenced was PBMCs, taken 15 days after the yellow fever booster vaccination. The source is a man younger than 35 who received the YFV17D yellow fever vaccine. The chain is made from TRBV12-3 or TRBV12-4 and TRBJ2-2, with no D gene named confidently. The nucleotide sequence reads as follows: TGTGCCAGCAGTTGGGCAGTTACGAACACCGGGGAGCTGTTTTTT. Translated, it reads CASSWAVTNTGELFF.